The 27 T cell receptor beta chains in this list originate from one sample, sequenced in a study of cytomegalovirus exposure and HLA in healthy donors. Use of 60 Vbeta and 13 Jbeta primers characterized the PCR. Clones were read by immunoSEQ multiplex PCR, and TCRdb kept only the in-frame ones, dropping some. The sample yields 95,000 to 150,000 clones, around 67% seen once. The sample consisted of PBMCs. These receptors were collected from a woman aged 40 to 55 in good health and CMV-seronegative.

The genes are TRBV7-8 and TRBJ2-7; tentative D call: TRBD1 (6 bases). The CDR3 has 14 residues. With 3 bases removed from V and 4 bases from J, the gap between germline ends came to 13 bases. Germline-derived CDR1 and CDR2 are SGHVS and FQNEAQ. The CDR3 reads CASSFRTESYEQYF. DNA for the CDR3: TGTGCCAGCAGCTTCCGGACAGAGTCTTACGAGCAGTACTTC.

This clone was detected only once. CDR3 nucleotides: TGTGCCAGCATGGTATCTAGCGGCTCCTACGAGCAGTACTTC. Translation gives CASMVSSGSYEQYF. This chain uses TRBV28 with TRBJ2-7, with TRBD2 matching 7 bases. Germline V CDR1 and CDR2: MDHEN, SYDVKM. This CDR3 has 14 residues. V lost 7 bases, J lost 0 bases, and 6 bases stayed unmatched.

This clone was seen only once. The chain links TRBV5-4 to TRBJ2-7; the match to TRBD2 covers 7 bases. The CDR3 contains 15 residues. The V and J ends lost 0 bases and 0 bases, in that order; junction bases with no gene match: 3. CDR1 is SGHNT, CDR2 YYREEE, per germline (reference sequence). The chain's CDR3 is CASSLGGGGSYEQYF. Here the CDR3 DNA reads TGTGCCAGCAGCTTGGGGGGCGGGGGCTCCTACGAGCAGTACTTC.

The sample holds a few counts of this clone. The V call is TRBV6-4, the J call TRBJ2-7; the D gene is possibly TRBD1 (6 bases). V lost 2 bases to trimming and J lost 4 bases, with 6 bases between them. Germline CDR1 MRHNA, CDR2 SNTAGT. This CDR3 has 12 amino acids. The CDR3 reads CASSDRGYEQYF. CDR3 DNA: TGTGCCAGCAGTGACAGGGGGTACGAGCAGTACTTC.

The chain uses TRBV6-1 and TRBJ2-7; a weak D match, TRBD1 (5 bases). Germline values: CDR1 MNHNS, CDR2 SASEGT. Between the trimmed V and J ends, which lost 11 bases and 2 bases, there was a span of 10 bases. CDR3 length equals 11 residues. In nucleotides, the CDR3 is TGTGCCGCAGGGAATCCCTACGAGCAGTACTTC. Translated, it gives CAAGNPYEQYF.

This chain joins TRBV11-2 and TRBJ2-2, with 13 bases fitting TRBD2. Losses at the gene ends were 5 bases for V and 6 bases for J; bases not matched to a gene: 6. This CDR3 region has 16 residues. Germline CDR1 and CDR2: SGHAT and FQNNGV. CDR3 nucleotides: TGTGCCAGCAGCCGGACTAGCGGGAGAGGGGCCGGGGAGCTGTTTTTT. This encodes CASSRTSGRGAGELFF.

The chain recombines TRBV25-1 with TRBJ2-2; 8 nucleotides line up with TRBD1. V was pared by 1 base and J by 5 bases, with 9 bases of the junction left unmatched. The germline CDR1 and CDR2 sequences are MGHDK and SYGVNS. The CDR3 has 17 residues. The DNA of the CDR3 is TGTGCCAGCAGTGAATTAGGAGCCAGGGGGCGGACCGGGGAGCTGTTTTTT. The encoded protein is CASSELGARGRTGELFF. Full variable domain (rest looked up from reference TRBV25-1 and TRBJ2-2): EADIYQTPRYLVIGTGKKITLECSQTMGHDKMYWYQQDPGMELHLIHYSYGVNSTEKGDLSSESTVSRIRTEHFPLTLESARPSHTSQYLCASSELGARGRTGELFFGEGSRLTVL.

V is TRBV27 and J is TRBJ1-1; D is possibly TRBD1 (5 bases). The CDR3 consists of 14 residues. The V end was cut by 6 bases, the J end by 0 bases, with 11 bases between. Germline CDR1 MNHEY, CDR2 SMNVEV (reference sequence). The CDR3 here is CASRHRHMNTEAFF. CDR3 DNA: TGTGCCAGCAGGCACAGGCATATGAACACTGAAGCTTTCTTT.

The rearrangement joins TRBV6-6 to TRBJ2-5; D is ambiguous. CDR1 and CDR2 from the germline V gene are MNHNY and SVGAGI (reference sequence). V lost 5 bases, J lost 5 bases, and 6 bases lay in between. The CDR3 is 11 residues long. CDR3 in DNA: TGTGCCAGCAGTACATCGGAGACCCAGTACTTC. It encodes CASSTSETQYF.

This clone was picked up one time. This chain links TRBV2 with TRBJ1-3; D remains ambiguous. The CDR3 is made up of 15 amino acids. The V end was cut by 4 bases, the J end by 1 base, with 11 bases between. CDR1 and CDR2 (germline): SNHLY, FYNNEI. CDR3 nucleotide sequence: TGTGCCAGCAGTGGGGGAGGAAGATCTGGAAACACCATATATTTT. This translates into CASSGGGRSGNTIYF.

This chain joins TRBV6-1 and TRBJ2-5, with D perhaps matching TRBD1 (5 bases). The V gene lost 2 bases and the J gene lost 3 bases, with 7 bases spanning the gap. The CDR3 is 13 residues long. CDR1 MNHNS and CDR2 SASEGT come from the germline V gene. The CDR3 nucleotides are TGTGCCAGCAGTGAATTACAGGAAGAGACCCAGTACTTC. Translation: CASSELQEETQYF.

This rearrangement joins TRBV7-9 to TRBJ1-1; D might be TRBD1 (5 bases). The V gene's germline CDR1 is SEHNR and CDR2 FQNEAQ (reference sequence). Deletions cut 5 bases from V and 5 bases from J, with 9 bases between. This CDR3 is built from 12 residues. CDR3 sequence: CASSGQGTEAFF. DNA for the CDR3: TGTGCCAGCAGCGGCCAGGGAACTGAAGCTTTCTTT.

The chain is built from TRBV7-9 and TRBJ1-1; D is perhaps TRBD1 (6 bases). The germline CDR1 and CDR2 sequences are SEHNR and FQNEAQ (reference sequence). V was clipped by 2 bases and J by 5 bases, with 21 bases between them. The CDR3 runs to 17 residues. CDR3 DNA: TGTGCCAGCAGCTTAATTGGTATCAGGGGTAATAGGACTGAAGCTTTCTTT. Translating gives CASSLIGIRGNRTEAFF.

The V call is TRBV30, the J call TRBJ1-2, with 8 bases matching TRBD1. V was clipped by 7 bases and J by 7 bases; unmatched bases: 8. The CDR3 runs 12 residues. Germline CDR1 reads GTSNPN; CDR2 reads SVGIG (reference sequence). The CDR3 loop is CALSGQGGGYTF. CDR3 bases: TGTGCCTTGTCCGGACAGGGAGGTGGCTACACCTTC.

This chain uses TRBV6-5 with TRBJ1-1, with TRBD1 identical over 8 bases. The CDR3 has 13 residues. The V gene's germline CDR1 is MNHEY and CDR2 SVGAGI. V shed 10 bases and J 9 bases; nucleotides not matched to a gene: 13. CDR3 sequence reads: CAIKNQGANQAFF. For the CDR3, the DNA is TGTGCCATCAAGAATCAGGGGGCTAATCAAGCTTTCTTT.

This chain links TRBV4-3 with TRBJ1-2; D not resolved. The V gene's germline CDR1 is LGHNA and CDR2 YSLEER. CDR3 size: 14 residues. Trimming removed 0 bases at V and 2 bases at J, with 7 bases between. The CDR3 protein is CASSQEIENYGYTF. CDR3 DNA: TGCGCCAGCAGCCAAGAAATAGAGAACTATGGCTACACCTTC.

The sample holds one count of this clone. The chain recombines TRBV7-2 with TRBJ1-4; TRBD1 is a possible D gene (5 bases). V was shortened by 2 bases and J by 3 bases, with 10 bases between the two germline ends. The CDR3 runs to 15 residues. Germline values: CDR1 SGHTA, CDR2 FQGNSA. For the CDR3, the DNA is TGTGCCAGCAGCTTACAGGGTCTCCCTAATGAAAAACTGTTTTTT. As protein: CASSLQGLPNEKLFF. The whole variable domain, remainder taken from reference TRBV7-2 and TRBJ1-4, is GAGVSQSPSNKVTEKGKDVELRCDPISGHTALYWYRQSLGQGLEFLIYFQGNSAPDKSGLPSDRFSAERTGGSVSTLTIQRTQQEDSAVYLCASSLQGLPNEKLFFGSGTQLSVL.

The chain joins TRBV19 to TRBJ1-5; D is perhaps TRBD1 (5 bases). This CDR3 is 16 amino acids long. The germline V gene encodes CDR1 LNHDA and CDR2 SQIVND (reference sequence). Trimming shortened V by 7 bases and J by 7 bases, and 23 bases separated the two germline ends. The CDR3 sequence: CASKFGAQKAVQPQHF. The DNA of the CDR3 is TGTGCCAGTAAATTTGGGGCCCAAAAGGCAGTCCAGCCCCAGCATTTT. The variable domain in full, completed from reference TRBV19 and TRBJ1-5, reads DGGITQSPKYLFRKEGQNVTLSCEQNLNHDAMYWYRQDPGQGLRLIYYSQIVNDFQKGDIAEGYSVSREKKESFPLTVTSAQKNPTAFYLCASKFGAQKAVQPQHFGDGTRLSIL.

The chain employs TRBV5-1 and TRBJ2-1; 7 nucleotides align to TRBD1. This CDR3 has 14 residues. Germline V lookup: CDR1 SGHRS, CDR2 YFSETQ. Germline trimming cut 4 bases from V and 5 bases from J; bases unmatched to any gene: 6. The CDR3 DNA reads TGCGCCAGCAGCGTACAGGGGAACCACAATGAGCAGTTCTTC. Encoded protein: CASSVQGNHNEQFF. The full variable domain, with the rest looked up from reference TRBV5-1 and TRBJ2-1, is KAGVTQTPRYLIKTRGQQVTLSCSPISGHRSVSWYQQTPGQGLQFLFEYFSETQRNKGNFPGRFSGRQFSNSRSEMNVSTLELGDSALYLCASSVQGNHNEQFFGPGTRLTVL.

V and J are TRBV7-9 and TRBJ1-5; D is possibly TRBD1 (6 bases). Germline CDR1 is SEHNR and CDR2 is FQNEAQ (reference sequence). The CDR3 extends over 13 amino acids. V gave up 4 bases and J gave up 5 bases, with 9 bases separating them. CDR3 nucleotides: TGTGCCAGCAGCTCCACAGGGTATCAGCCCCAGCATTTT. It is translated as CASSSTGYQPQHF.

This clone came up once. This chain joins TRBV30 and TRBJ2-3; TRBD2 agrees at 7 bases. The germline V gene encodes CDR1 GTSNPN and CDR2 SVGIG (reference sequence). With V trimmed by 1 base and J by 8 bases, 0 bases remained unmatched. This CDR3 region has 11 residues. The CDR3 sequence is CAWSGGGTQYF. The CDR3, as DNA: TGTGCCTGGAGTGGGGGGGGTACGCAGTATTTT.

The chain recombines TRBV7-8 with TRBJ2-7; D is perhaps TRBD1 (6 bases). Germline V CDR1 and CDR2: SGHVS, FQNEAQ. Trimming took 4 bases from V and 2 from J, leaving 12 bases between them. The CDR3 has 14 amino acids. For the CDR3, the DNA is TGTGCCAGCAGCTCGACAGGTGGAACCTACGAGCAGTACTTC. This codes for CASSSTGGTYEQYF.

V and J are TRBV11-2 and TRBJ2-6; 12 bases are a match to TRBD1. CDR3 length equals 17 residues. The junction had 5 bases not matched to a gene; V was cut back by 5 bases and J by 3 bases. In germline, CDR1 is SGHAT, CDR2 FQNNGV. The CDR3 nucleotides are TGTGCCAGCAGCGAGAGGGACAGGGGGCTTGGGGCCAACGTCCTGACTTTC. Translating it yields CASSERDRGLGANVLTF.

V gene TRBV18 combines with J gene TRBJ1-2, with a tentative D call TRBD1 (6 bases). Between the trimmed V and J ends, which lost 6 bases and 4 bases, there was a span of 18 bases. CDR3 size: 15 residues. CDR1 KGHSH and CDR2 LQKENI come from the germline V gene. The CDR3 sequence is CASSQETDSFYGYTF. In DNA form, the CDR3 reads TGTGCCAGCTCTCAGGAGACGGACAGCTTCTATGGCTACACCTTC.

V is TRBV27 and J is TRBJ2-1, with 8 bases that match TRBD2. V dropped 11 bases and J dropped 8; count of bases not matched to a gene: 11. This CDR3 spans 13 amino acids. CDR1 MNHEY and CDR2 SMNVEV come from the germline V gene (reference sequence). The CDR3 nucleotides are TGTGCCGCCCGGGGGGGGATCGGCGATGAGCAGTTCTTC. Protein sequence: CAARGGIGDEQFF.

The rearrangement links TRBV7-2 to TRBJ2-7, with TRBD2 matching 11 bases. Trimming at V came to 6 bases and at J to 1 base, leaving 5 bases not matched to a gene. CDR3 length: 15 amino acids. The germline CDR1 and CDR2 sequences are SGHTA and FQGNSA. DNA of the CDR3: TGTGCCAGCAGTTCCCGACTAGCGGGATCCTACGAGCAGTACTTC. It yields the protein CASSSRLAGSYEQYF.

The V and J genes are TRBV30 and TRBJ1-6; D uncertain. CDR1 is GTSNPN and CDR2 is SVGIG in the germline V gene (reference sequence). The CDR3 runs 15 residues. Trimming left V 0 bases short and J 3 bases short, with 9 bases between. CDR3 coding DNA: TGTGCCTGGAGTGTTATCCGGGACTATAATTCACCCCTCCACTTT. Translation: CAWSVIRDYNSPLHF.